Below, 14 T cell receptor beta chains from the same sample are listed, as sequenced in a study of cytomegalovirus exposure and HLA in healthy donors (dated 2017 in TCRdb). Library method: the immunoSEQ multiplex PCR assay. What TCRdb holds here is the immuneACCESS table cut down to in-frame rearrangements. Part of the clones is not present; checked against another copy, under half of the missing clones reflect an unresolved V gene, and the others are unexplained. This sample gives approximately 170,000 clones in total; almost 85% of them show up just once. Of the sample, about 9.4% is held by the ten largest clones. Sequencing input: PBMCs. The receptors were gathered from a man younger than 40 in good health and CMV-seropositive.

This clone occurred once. The CDR3 bases are TGTGCCAGCAGCTTAGGGACAGGGCTAGGGGGAAACACCATATATTTT. It encodes CASSLGTGLGGNTIYF. The V call is TRBV7-6, the J call TRBJ1-3; 8 bases agree with TRBD1. This CDR3 region has 16 residues. Germline V gene sequence: CDR1 SGHVS, CDR2 FNYEAQ. J was trimmed by 4 bases and V by 1 base; bases with no gene match: 6. The full variable domain, completed using reference TRBV7-6 and TRBJ1-3, is GAGVSQSPRYKVTKRGQDVALRCDPISGHVSLYWYRQALGQGPEFLTYFNYEAQQDKSGLPNDRFSAERPEGSISTLTIQRTEQRDSAMYRCASSLGTGLGGNTIYFGEGSWLTVV.

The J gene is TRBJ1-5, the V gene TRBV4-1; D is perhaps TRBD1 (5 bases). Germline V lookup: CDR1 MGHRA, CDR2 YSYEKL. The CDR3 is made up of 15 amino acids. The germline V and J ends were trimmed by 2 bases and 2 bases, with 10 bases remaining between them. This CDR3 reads CASSQMVGGNQPQHF. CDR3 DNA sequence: TGCGCCAGCAGCCAAATGGTAGGGGGCAATCAGCCCCAGCATTTT.

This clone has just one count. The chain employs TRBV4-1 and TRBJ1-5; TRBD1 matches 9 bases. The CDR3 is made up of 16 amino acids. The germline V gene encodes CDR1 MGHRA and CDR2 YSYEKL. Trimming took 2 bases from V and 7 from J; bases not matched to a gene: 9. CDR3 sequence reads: CASSQKATGGSQPQHF. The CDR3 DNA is TGCGCCAGCAGCCAAAAAGCGACAGGGGGAAGCCAGCCCCAGCATTTT.

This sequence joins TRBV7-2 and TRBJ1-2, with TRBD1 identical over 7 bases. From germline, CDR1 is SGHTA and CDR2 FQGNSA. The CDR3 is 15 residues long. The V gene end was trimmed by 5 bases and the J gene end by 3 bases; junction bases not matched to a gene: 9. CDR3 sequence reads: CASSRIKDRDYGYTF. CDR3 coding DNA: TGTGCCAGCAGCCGAATTAAAGACAGGGACTATGGCTACACCTTC. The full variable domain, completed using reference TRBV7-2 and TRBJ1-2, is GAGVSQSPSNKVTEKGKDVELRCDPISGHTALYWYRQSLGQGLEFLIYFQGNSAPDKSGLPSDRFSAERTGGSVSTLTIQRTQQEDSAVYLCASSRIKDRDYGYTFGSGTRLTVV.

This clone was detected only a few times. In DNA, the CDR3 is TGTGCCAGCAGACTAGCGGGAGGGAACGAGCAGTTCTTC. It translates to CASRLAGGNEQFF. The gene calls are TRBV19 and TRBJ2-1; TRBD2 matches 14 bases. The CDR3 runs 13 residues. With 9 bases clipped from V and 10 bases from J, the junction kept 5 bases outside the gene matches. Germline loops: CDR1 LNHDA, CDR2 SQIVND (reference sequence). Combining the CDR3 with reference TRBV19 and TRBJ2-1 gives the whole variable domain DGGITQSPKYLFRKEGQNVTLSCEQNLNHDAMYWYRQDPGQGLRLIYYSQIVNDFQKGDIAEGYSVSREKKESFPLTVTSAQKNPTAFYLCASRLAGGNEQFFGPGTRLTVL.

CDR3 loop: CASSADQETQYF. Written as DNA, the CDR3 is TGCGCCAGCAGCGCGGACCAAGAGACCCAGTACTTC. The chain is built from TRBV5-1 and TRBJ2-5; no clear D. The germline V gene has CDR1 SGHRS and CDR2 YFSETQ. The CDR3 runs to 12 residues. V shed 4 bases and J shed 0 bases, with 4 bases lying between them.

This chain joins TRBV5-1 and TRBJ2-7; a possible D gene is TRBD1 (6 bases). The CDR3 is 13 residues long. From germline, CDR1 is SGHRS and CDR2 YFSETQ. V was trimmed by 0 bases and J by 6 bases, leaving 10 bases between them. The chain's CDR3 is CASSLEGQTEQYF. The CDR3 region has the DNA TGCGCCAGCAGCTTGGAAGGACAGACCGAGCAGTACTTC.

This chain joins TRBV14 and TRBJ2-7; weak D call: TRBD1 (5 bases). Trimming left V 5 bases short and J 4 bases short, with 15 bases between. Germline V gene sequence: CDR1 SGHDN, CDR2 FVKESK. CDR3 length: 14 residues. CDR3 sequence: CASSEYRTSYEQYF. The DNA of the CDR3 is TGTGCCAGCAGCGAGTACAGGACATCGTACGAGCAGTACTTC.

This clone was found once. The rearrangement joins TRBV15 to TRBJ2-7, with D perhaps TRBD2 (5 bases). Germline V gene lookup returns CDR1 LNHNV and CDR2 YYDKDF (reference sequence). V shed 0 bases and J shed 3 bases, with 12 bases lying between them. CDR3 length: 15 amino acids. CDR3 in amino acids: CATSRDKGAFYEQYF. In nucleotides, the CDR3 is TGTGCCACCAGCAGAGATAAGGGAGCATTCTACGAGCAGTACTTC.

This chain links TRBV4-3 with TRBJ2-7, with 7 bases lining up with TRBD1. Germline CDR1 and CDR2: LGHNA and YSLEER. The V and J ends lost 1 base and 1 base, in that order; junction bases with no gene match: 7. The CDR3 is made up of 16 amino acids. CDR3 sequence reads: CASSQAMGQRSYEQYF. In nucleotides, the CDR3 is TGCGCCAGCAGCCAAGCGATGGGACAGCGGTCCTACGAGCAGTACTTC.

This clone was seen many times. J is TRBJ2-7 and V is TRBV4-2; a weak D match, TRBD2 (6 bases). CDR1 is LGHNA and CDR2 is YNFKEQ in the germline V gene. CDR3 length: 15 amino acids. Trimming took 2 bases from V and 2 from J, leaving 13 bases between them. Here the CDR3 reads CASSQSGAGTYEQYF. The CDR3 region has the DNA TGTGCCAGCAGCCAATCGGGTGCGGGAACCTACGAGCAGTACTTC.

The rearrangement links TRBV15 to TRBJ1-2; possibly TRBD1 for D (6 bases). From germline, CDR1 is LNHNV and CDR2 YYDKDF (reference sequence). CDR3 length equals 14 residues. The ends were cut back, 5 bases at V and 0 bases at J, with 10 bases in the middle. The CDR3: CATSGHRANYGYTF. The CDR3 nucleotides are TGTGCCACCAGCGGGCACAGGGCTAACTATGGCTACACCTTC.

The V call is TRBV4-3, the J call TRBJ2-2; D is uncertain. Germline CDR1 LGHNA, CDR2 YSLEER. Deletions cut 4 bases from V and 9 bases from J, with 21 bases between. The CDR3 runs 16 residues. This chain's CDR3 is CASSLARGPTSRELFF. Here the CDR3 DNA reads TGCGCCAGCAGCCTCGCCCGTGGGCCCACAAGCAGGGAGCTGTTTTTT.

The CDR3 sequence: CAWETGTRVSAQYF. For the CDR3, the DNA is TGTGCCTGGGAGACCGGGACAAGGGTTTCGGCCCAGTACTTC. This chain connects TRBV30 to TRBJ2-5; D possibly corresponds to TRBD1 (6 bases). CDR1 is GTSNPN and CDR2 is SVGIG in the germline V gene (reference sequence). The CDR3 loop spans 14 amino acids. V gave up 5 bases and J gave up 9 bases, with 22 bases separating them. Variable domain in full (rest from reference TRBV30 and TRBJ2-5): SQTIHQWPATLVQPVGSPLSLECTVEGTSNPNLYWYRQAAGRGLQLLFYSVGIGQISSEVPQNLSASRPQDRQFILSSKKLLLSDSGFYLCAWETGTRVSAQYFGPGTRLLVL.